The clone carrying this T cell receptor beta chain has ten or more counts. This record comes from a study of blood T cell repertoires in COVID-19. For the study at large: There were acute and convalescent COVID-19 samples, and they came from the United States, Italy and Spain.

CDR3 length: 15 residues. Trimming removed 4 bases at V and 7 bases at J, with 20 bases between. Per germline, CDR1 SGDLS and CDR2 YYNGEE. The method was immunoSEQ multiplex PCR; TCRdb's version includes in-frame clones alone and lacks a portion of them. The sample carries about 150,000 clones, about 79% recorded once. The chain uses TRBV9 and TRBJ1-2; D remains ambiguous. The TCR comes from a man aged 45-65 years who had recovered from COVID-19. The sequencing sample was made of PBMCs or T cells enriched from blood (not recorded which). The CDR3 sequence is CASSPDGRVISGYTF. The CDR3 DNA reads as TGTGCCAGCAGCCCCGACGGGAGGGTAATTTCTGGCTACACCTTC.